A few counts support the clone carrying this TCR beta chain. Its antigen is undetermined. A sample-barcoded 5' primer and a J-beta primer mix were used in a second PCR of roughly 6 to 12 cycles. Sequencing of every sample gave 3 million or more CDR3-containing paired-end reads. Using its own MiXCR run on the 5' RACE reads, TCRdb lists one record per CDR3 protein. The sample contains about 650,000 distinct CDR3 sequences, less than 40% of which appear only once. This sample is part of a study of blood T cells in healthy people across ages. Study overall: When template switching was applied, about one barcoded beta molecule was captured per two T cells.

Overall study results and limits: Compared with aged donors, long-lived donors showed fewer expanded clones, suggesting selection. Roughly linearly, TCR beta diversity per million T cells fell as age increased.

CDR3 size: 14 residues. Germline trimming cut 3 bases from V and 8 bases from J; bases unmatched to any gene: 7. From germline, CDR1 is DFQATT and CDR2 SNEGSKA (reference sequence). The chain has TRBV20-1 and TRBJ1-5, with 10 bases aligning to TRBD1. Sequences were obtained from blood. The TCR was taken from a woman aged 80 or over in good health. The CDR3 here is CSARAGTGVKPQHF. The CDR3 nucleotides read TGCAGTGCTAGGGCCGGGACAGGGGTGAAGCCCCAGCATTTT.